This is a list of T cell receptor beta chains from one sample in a study of control samples from healthy donors and cancer patients. TCRdb keeps only in-frame clones here, not all; method: immunoSEQ multiplex PCR. The sample has some 160,000 clones, 94% seen once. The sample taken for sequencing was blood. The receptors come from a woman aged 40 to 55 in good health. CDR3s leave out the opening cysteine and the closing phenylalanine or tryptophan. Fields, in order: J gene, V gene, CDR3 length, CDR3 protein.

>TRBJ2-5|TRBV4-1|15
ASSQDRTSGGGGTQY
>TRBJ2-3|TRBV25-1|15
ASSKTTWDRETDTQY
>TRBJ1-4|TRBV5-6|12
ASSFGTGDEKLF
>TRBJ1-2|TRBV30|10
AWSAPPIGYT
>TRBJ2-1|TRBV20-1|9
SARVRSEQF
>TRBJ2-7|TRBV9|13
ASSPREGLMYEQY
>TRBJ2-3|TRBV3-1/TRBV3-2|14
ASSPTSGGAKDTQY
>TRBJ1-1|TRBV3-1/TRBV3-2|14
ASSQGRGRANTEAF
>TRBJ1-6|TRBV7-5|15
ARSLIGFLSYNSPLH
>TRBJ2-5|TRBV9|14
ASSAMIGTAQETQY
>TRBJ1-2|TRBV19|12
ASSIVMPNTGYT
>TRBJ1-6|TRBV27|13
ASRAGSSYNSPLH
>TRBJ1-1|TRBV7-2|13
ASRFTPGTNTEAF
>TRBJ2-2|TRBV7-2|12
ASSLEANTGELF
>TRBJ1-2|TRBV2|13
ASSEADPFIYGYT
>TRBJ1-6|TRBV4-1|14
ASSQDVAGGDSPLH
>TRBJ1-1|TRBV6-4|11
ASSAEVNTEAF
>TRBJ1-3|TRBV11-2|17
ASSSPLDRELISGNTIY
>TRBJ2-7|TRBV9|11
ASSVRGSGEQY
>TRBJ1-2|TRBV4-3|13
ASSQGRRGLGGYT
>TRBJ2-3|TRBV5-6|15
ASSQGQLRGVGDTQY
>TRBJ1-1|TRBV13|13
ASSSGDRLNTEAF
>TRBJ2-1|TRBV5-4|12
ASSPSRGSDEQF
>TRBJ1-1|TRBV18|15
ASSPQRGAGGNTEAF
>TRBJ2-3|TRBV9|17
ASSVVGTGKIQNTDTQY
>TRBJ1-3|TRBV7-8|14
ASSLGTASSGNTIY
>TRBJ1-3|TRBV5-8|13
ASSSTGGGGNTIY
>TRBJ1-1|TRBV19|13
ASSIAGFRWTEAF
>TRBJ1-3|TRBV6-2/TRBV6-3|12
ASSYGTVGNTIY
>TRBJ1-2|TRBV19|12
ATQPRGQSRGYT
>TRBJ2-2|TRBV7-2|11
ASSLGWGGELF
>TRBJ1-1|TRBV7-9|11
ASSLQGASEAF
>TRBJ2-5|TRBV5-1|12
ASSLGGGRETQY
>TRBJ1-2|TRBV7-2|12
ASTSDRDDYGYT
>TRBJ2-1|TRBV9|13
ASSVGDPGQAVRF
>TRBJ1-1|TRBV6-6|12
ASSYGQMNTEAF
>TRBJ2-7|TRBV7-2|13
ASSYGTSGIYEQY